The 20 T cell receptor beta chains below were found in one sample sequenced in a study of technical replicates of blood from several donors. Generated by immunoSEQ multiplex PCR, the TCRdb table keeps only in-frame clones and is missing some. Of some 70,000 clones detected, about 97% appear once; the ten largest clones hold approximately 0.3%. The sequenced sample consisted of T cells isolated from PBMCs. The receptors stem from a human donor in good health.

The V call is TRBV5-1, the J call TRBJ1-1, with D perhaps matching TRBD1 (6 bases). The CDR3 has 14 residues. Per the germline V gene, CDR1 is SGHRS and CDR2 is YFSETQ. Trimming took 4 bases from V and 1 from J, leaving 11 bases between them. CDR3 nucleotides: TGCGCCAGCAGCGAACAGGGTTGGAACACTGAAGCTTTCTTT. It specifies CASSEQGWNTEAFF.

J is TRBJ2-3 and V is TRBV30; TRBD2 matches 9 bases. CDR3 length: 13 amino acids. The germline V gene encodes CDR1 GTSNPN and CDR2 SVGIG (reference sequence). V was pared by 2 bases and J by 5 bases, with 2 bases of the junction left unmatched. Here the CDR3 reads CAWSKLAGDTQYF. The CDR3 region has the DNA TGTGCCTGGAGTAAACTAGCGGGAGATACGCAGTATTTT.

CDR3 residues: CASSPVRIGTGVEKLFF. The CDR3 DNA is TGTGCCAGCTCACCAGTCAGAATCGGGACAGGGGTTGAAAAACTGTTTTTT. The chain couples TRBV18 to TRBJ1-4; 10 bases map to TRBD1. The CDR3 runs to 17 residues. Unmatched junction bases numbered 10, after V lost 2 bases and J lost 7 bases. CDR1 is KGHSH and CDR2 is LQKENI in the germline V gene.

The chain's CDR3 is CAWSVSNTEAFF. As DNA, the CDR3 is TGTGCCTGGAGTGTGAGTAACACTGAAGCTTTCTTT. The V and J genes are TRBV30 and TRBJ1-1; D not certain. Germline V gene lookup returns CDR1 GTSNPN and CDR2 SVGIG (reference sequence). Trimming left V 0 bases short and J 2 bases short, with 4 bases between. CDR3 length: 12 residues.

The chain carries TRBV5-6 and TRBJ2-3, with D maybe TRBD1 (6 bases). V lost 4 bases and J lost 6, with 6 bases in between. The V gene's germline CDR1 is SGHDT and CDR2 YYEEEE. CDR3 length: 11 amino acids. The CDR3 DNA sequence: TGTGCCAGCAGCAGGGGGGATACGCAGTATTTT. This encodes CASSRGDTQYF.

The genes are TRBV7-9 and TRBJ2-7, with D unclear. The germline V gene has CDR1 SEHNR and CDR2 FQNEAQ (reference sequence). V lost 5 bases and J lost 3, with 5 bases in between. This CDR3 is built from 11 residues. The chain's CDR3 is CASSPDYEQYF. The DNA for the CDR3 is TGTGCCAGCAGCCCAGACTACGAGCAGTACTTC.

The chain combines TRBV6-6 with TRBJ2-7, with D perhaps matching TRBD1 (5 bases). The V gene's germline CDR1 is MNHNY and CDR2 SVGAGI (reference sequence). Trimming left V 5 bases short and J 1 base short, with 12 bases between. The CDR3 consists of 14 residues. The CDR3 DNA follows: TGTGCCAGCAGTCGTAGGACACCTTCCTACGAGCAGTACTTC. Residues: CASSRRTPSYEQYF.

For the CDR3, the DNA is TGCGCCAGCAGCAGACTAGCGGGTGACAATGAGCAGTTCTTC. Translating gives CASSRLAGDNEQFF. The gene calls are TRBV10-1 and TRBJ2-1, with 10 positions matching TRBD2. The CDR3 is made up of 14 amino acids. Germline CDR1 WNHNN, CDR2 SYGVQD (reference sequence). V was clipped by 6 bases and J by 5 bases; unmatched bases: 4.

This rearrangement joins TRBV7-8 to TRBJ1-2; D unresolved. V gave up 4 bases and J gave up 9 bases, with 12 bases separating them. The CDR3 sequence is 12 residues long. Germline values: CDR1 SGHVS, CDR2 FQNEAQ. The CDR3 nucleotides read TGTGCCAGCAGCTCAGCGCGGGCTAGCTACACCTTC. Its translation: CASSSARASYTF.

This chain uses TRBV7-2 with TRBJ2-3; 7 positions match TRBD2. J lost 8 bases, V lost 5 bases, and 16 bases had no gene match. Germline V gene lookup returns CDR1 SGHTA and CDR2 FQGNSA. This CDR3 has 16 residues. The DNA of the CDR3 is TGTGCCAGCAGCGATTCTAGCGGATTATCTACCCTTACGCAGTATTTT. It encodes CASSDSSGLSTLTQYF. The full variable domain, completed using reference TRBV7-2 and TRBJ2-3, is GAGVSQSPSNKVTEKGKDVELRCDPISGHTALYWYRQSLGQGLEFLIYFQGNSAPDKSGLPSDRFSAERTGGSVSTLTIQRTQQEDSAVYLCASSDSSGLSTLTQYFGPGTRLTVL.

This clone showed up just once. The genes are TRBV7-9 and TRBJ1-5; TRBD1 agrees at 7 bases. CDR1 and CDR2 (germline): SEHNR, FQNEAQ (reference sequence). V shed 3 bases and J 7 bases; nucleotides not matched to a gene: 6. CDR3 size: 14 residues. CDR3 nucleotides: TGTGCCAGCAGCTTTGGAACAGGGGAACAGCCCCAGCATTTT. Protein sequence: CASSFGTGEQPQHF.

This chain connects TRBV9 to TRBJ2-5; D might be TRBD1 (6 bases). CDR1 SGDLS and CDR2 YYNGEE come from the germline V gene. V lost 0 bases and J lost 3, with 12 bases in between. The CDR3 sequence is 15 residues long. CDR3: CASSVGRGWEETQYF. Here the CDR3 DNA reads TGTGCCAGCAGCGTAGGCAGGGGTTGGGAAGAGACCCAGTACTTC.

The V gene is TRBV6-5, the J gene TRBJ1-5, with a tentative D call TRBD1 (6 bases). The CDR3 runs 15 residues. Per germline, CDR1 MNHEY and CDR2 SVGAGI. Trimming took 8 bases from V and 0 from J, leaving 14 bases between them. Here the CDR3 reads CASGGAGASNQPQHF. Written as DNA, the CDR3 is TGTGCCAGCGGCGGGGCGGGGGCTAGCAATCAGCCCCAGCATTTT.

The gene calls are TRBV28 and TRBJ2-7; 9 bases align to TRBD2. V lost 4 bases and J lost 1; bases outside the gene matches: 2. The CDR3 covers 14 residues. CDR1 is MDHEN and CDR2 is SYDVKM in the germline V gene. CDR3 sequence reads: CASSSGLASYEQYF. The CDR3, as DNA: TGTGCCAGCAGTTCGGGACTAGCTTCCTACGAGCAGTACTTC. Looking up the rest from reference TRBV28 and TRBJ2-7 gives the full variable domain: DVKVTQSSRYLVKRTGEKVFLECVQDMDHENMFWYRQDPGLGLRLIYFSYDVKMKEKGDIPEGYSVSREKKERFSLILESASTNQTSMYLCASSSGLASYEQYFGPGTRLTVT.

The genes are TRBV7-3 and TRBJ2-7; perhaps TRBD1 as D (6 bases). This CDR3 is built from 13 residues. The germline CDR1 and CDR2 sequences are SGHTA and FQGTGA. Trimming pared 5 bases from V and 6 bases from J, leaving 14 bases between. This chain's CDR3 is CASSPGHLTEQYF. DNA of the CDR3: TGTGCCAGCAGCCCGGGACACTTAACCGAGCAGTACTTC.

The chain joins TRBV29-1 to TRBJ1-1; TRBD1 is a possible D gene (6 bases). V was trimmed by 0 bases and J by 0 bases, leaving 8 bases between them. The CDR3 has 14 residues. CDR1 is SQVTM and CDR2 is ANQGSEA in the germline V gene. CDR3 in amino acids: CSVEESGVNTEAFF. DNA of the CDR3: TGCAGCGTTGAAGAGTCAGGGGTGAACACTGAAGCTTTCTTT.

CDR3 in amino acids: CASSPLSGEGYTF. CDR3 nucleotide sequence: TGTGCCAGCAGTCCGCTTTCAGGGGAAGGCTACACCTTC. This rearrangement joins TRBV28 to TRBJ1-2; a possible D gene is TRBD1 (6 bases). V dropped 5 bases and J dropped 8 bases, with 15 bases sitting between them. The CDR3 is made up of 13 amino acids. CDR1 is MDHEN, CDR2 SYDVKM, per germline.

The V gene is TRBV5-4, the J gene TRBJ2-5, with 13 positions matching TRBD2. Per the germline V gene, CDR1 is SGHNT and CDR2 is YYREEE (reference sequence). CDR3 length equals 16 residues. Losses at the gene ends were 5 bases for V and 4 bases for J; bases not matched to a gene: 8. CDR3: CASSPTSGREVETQYF. The DNA for the CDR3 is TGTGCCAGCAGTCCCACTAGCGGGAGGGAAGTAGAGACCCAGTACTTC.

The chain has TRBV7-2 and TRBJ1-5, with D possibly being TRBD1 (5 bases). Germline CDR1 and CDR2: SGHTA and FQGNSA. V was pared by 2 bases and J by 11 bases, with 16 bases between. CDR3 length: 14 amino acids. CDR3 coding DNA: TGTGCCAGCAGCTTAACCCAGGGCTCCTTAGCCCAGCATTTT. This gives the protein CASSLTQGSLAQHF.

The J gene is TRBJ2-1, the V gene TRBV7-2; 9 nucleotides agree with TRBD2. In germline, CDR1 is SGHTA, CDR2 FQGNSA. V trimming: 0 bases; J trimming: 7 bases; junction bases outside the gene matches: 7. This CDR3 is 16 amino acids long. The CDR3 sequence is CASSLASGRFRNEQFF. CDR3 DNA: TGTGCCAGCAGCTTAGCTAGCGGGAGATTTAGGAATGAGCAGTTCTTC. The complete variable domain, with remaining parts taken from reference TRBV7-2 and TRBJ2-1, reads GAGVSQSPSNKVTEKGKDVELRCDPISGHTALYWYRQSLGQGLEFLIYFQGNSAPDKSGLPSDRFSAERTGGSVSTLTIQRTQQEDSAVYLCASSLASGRFRNEQFFGPGTRLTVL.